A single sample gave rise to the 25 T cell receptor beta chains below, sequenced in a study of shared T cell receptors in the human thymus. Using immunoSEQ multiplex PCR, the repertoire was profiled, and TCRdb retains in-frame clones only, with some absent. This sample yields 500,000 to 550,000 clones, of which approximately 80% are seen a single time; around 0.013% belongs to the top ten. The sample was also reused in another study, on human thymus T cells.

Input material: thymocytes. These receptors all stem from a boy younger than two with a congenital heart defect.

This chain connects TRBV27 to TRBJ2-1; maybe TRBD1 (6 bases). V lost 3 bases to trimming and J lost 9 bases, with 12 bases between them. The CDR3 has 13 amino acids. Looked up from germline, CDR1 is MNHEY and CDR2 is SMNVEV (reference sequence). The CDR3 DNA reads TGTGCCAGCAGTTTTCAGGGGTTGGGTGAGCAGTTCTTC. Protein product: CASSFQGLGEQFF.

CDR3 in amino acids: CASSESATRGHEQYF. CDR3 bases: TGCGCCAGCAGTGAGTCGGCGACTAGGGGGCACGAGCAGTACTTC. The chain uses TRBV10-1 and TRBJ2-7; D may be TRBD1 (7 bases). Germline values: CDR1 WNHNN, CDR2 SYGVQD (reference sequence). The CDR3 loop spans 15 amino acids. V was cut by 0 bases and J by 5 bases, with 14 bases left in between.

The chain is built from TRBV7-2 and TRBJ2-7; 8 positions match TRBD2. This CDR3 is built from 15 residues. In germline, CDR1 is SGHTA, CDR2 FQGNSA. V gave up 2 bases and J gave up 6 bases; unmatched junction bases: 9. Here the CDR3 reads CASSLRVAGRGEQYF. The CDR3 region has the DNA TGTGCCAGCAGCTTAAGGGTAGCGGGAAGAGGCGAGCAGTACTTC.

The CDR3 DNA reads TGTGCCAGCAGCTTGAAAGACCACTGGCGGCAAGAGACCCAGTACTTC. It translates to CASSLKDHWRQETQYF. J is TRBJ2-5 and V is TRBV5-6; D is ambiguous. The CDR3 totals 16 residues. Germline lookup yields CDR1 SGHDT and CDR2 YYEEEE. The germline V and J ends were trimmed by 1 base and 2 bases, with 15 bases remaining between them. Combining the CDR3 with reference TRBV5-6 and TRBJ2-5 gives the whole variable domain DAGVTQSPTHLIKTRGQQVTLRCSPKSGHDTVSWYQQALGQGPQFIFQYYEEEERQRGNFPDRFSGHQFPNYSSELNVNALLLGDSALYLCASSLKDHWRQETQYFGPGTRLLVL.

V is TRBV5-1 and J is TRBJ2-3, with D hard to call. Germline-derived CDR1 and CDR2 are SGHRS and YFSETQ. V gave up 3 bases and J gave up 2 bases, with 16 bases separating them. This CDR3 has 16 amino acids. In DNA form, the CDR3 reads TGCGCCAGCAGCTCAAATCGGGTTGGAGTCACAGATACGCAGTATTTT. This sequence encodes CASSSNRVGVTDTQYF.

The chain combines TRBV7-6 with TRBJ2-3; 10 bases are a match to TRBD2. V lost 4 bases, J lost 0 bases, and 13 bases stayed unmatched. This CDR3 is built from 19 residues. Germline loops: CDR1 SGHVS, CDR2 FNYEAQ. The DNA for the CDR3 is TGTGCCAGCAGCTCTAGGGCGGAGGGTAGCGGGAGGAGCACAGATACGCAGTATTTT. It translates to CASSSRAEGSGRSTDTQYF. The complete variable domain, with remaining parts taken from reference TRBV7-6 and TRBJ2-3, reads GAGVSQSPRYKVTKRGQDVALRCDPISGHVSLYWYRQALGQGPEFLTYFNYEAQQDKSGLPNDRFSAERPEGSISTLTIQRTEQRDSAMYRCASSSRAEGSGRSTDTQYFGPGTRLTVL.

This clone was seen once. The chain combines TRBV5-8 with TRBJ1-2; maybe TRBD1 (6 bases). This CDR3 has 13 residues. Trimming took 0 bases from V and 4 from J, leaving 7 bases between them. Germline lookup yields CDR1 SGHTS and CDR2 YDEGEE. CDR3: CASSLEGGYGYTF. The CDR3 DNA reads as TGTGCCAGCAGCTTGGAAGGGGGCTATGGCTACACCTTC.

The V call is TRBV18, the J call TRBJ1-2; D perhaps matches TRBD1 (5 bases). Trimming pared 4 bases from V and 7 bases from J, leaving 31 bases between. This CDR3 spans 19 amino acids. Germline V gene lookup returns CDR1 KGHSH and CDR2 LQKENI. The CDR3 DNA is TGTGCCAGCTCACACATTGAAAGGGGCGGACACAGGTCGGAGTTTGGCTACACCTTC. This translates into CASSHIERGGHRSEFGYTF.

This chain links TRBV9 with TRBJ2-1; TRBD2 agrees at 14 bases. The CDR3 sequence is 15 residues long. V shed 4 bases and J 8 bases; nucleotides not matched to a gene: 5. Germline-derived CDR1 and CDR2 are SGDLS and YYNGEE. The CDR3 loop reads CASSSTSGRAHEQFF. CDR3 coding DNA: TGTGCCAGCAGCTCGACTAGCGGGAGGGCCCATGAGCAGTTCTTC.

As regards this clone: Its ends do not fully match the called genes, so a read error is possible. J is TRBJ2-7 and V is TRBV7-2; 7 positions match TRBD2. The CDR3 loop spans 13 amino acids. Germline values: CDR1 SGHTA, CDR2 FQGNSA. CDR3 loop: CASSLGGAGVEDF. The CDR3 bases are TGTGCCAGCAGCTTAGGTGGGGCGGGAGTCGAGGACTTC.

The chain is built from TRBV5-4 and TRBJ2-5; TRBD2 agrees at 11 bases. Germline V gene data show CDR1 as SGHNT and CDR2 as YYREEE (reference sequence). CDR3 length equals 17 residues. V lost 4 bases, J lost 0 bases, and 8 bases stayed unmatched. The chain's CDR3 is CASSLKTTSGNQETQYF. The CDR3, as DNA: TGTGCCAGCAGCCTAAAAACGACTAGCGGGAACCAAGAGACCCAGTACTTC.

The chain joins TRBV6-5 to TRBJ2-2; possible D gene TRBD1, 5 bases. The germline V gene has CDR1 MNHEY and CDR2 SVGAGI. With 2 bases removed from V and 2 bases from J, the gap between germline ends came to 12 bases. The CDR3 length is 16 residues. In DNA, the CDR3 is TGTGCCAGCAGTTACCGGACAAGTACTAACACCGGGGAGCTGTTTTTT. This gives the protein CASSYRTSTNTGELFF.

The chain links TRBV19 to TRBJ1-2; TRBD1 aligns across 9 bases. Germline V lookup: CDR1 LNHDA, CDR2 SQIVND (reference sequence). Germline trimming cut 3 bases from V and 0 bases from J; bases unmatched to any gene: 8. The CDR3 contains 17 residues. The CDR3 nucleotides read TGTGCCAGTAGTATTCGGACAGGGGCCCAAGCTAACTATGGCTACACCTTC. This sequence encodes CASSIRTGAQANYGYTF.

V is TRBV11-2 and J is TRBJ1-3; TRBD1 is a possible D gene (6 bases). CDR1 is SGHAT, CDR2 FQNNGV, per germline. With 4 bases removed from V and 0 bases from J, the gap between germline ends came to 13 bases. The CDR3 totals 16 residues. In DNA form, the CDR3 reads TGTGCCAGCAGCTCGTCGGACAGAAGCTCTGGAAACACCATATATTTT. The encoded protein is CASSSSDRSSGNTIYF.

This clone has just one count. The V and J genes are TRBV19 and TRBJ1-5; possible D gene TRBD1, 5 bases. This CDR3 comprises 16 residues. V dropped 3 bases and J dropped 5 bases, with 17 bases sitting between them. The germline CDR1 and CDR2 sequences are LNHDA and SQIVND (reference sequence). CDR3 amino acids: CASSITSGTWDQPQHF. The DNA for the CDR3 is TGTGCCAGTAGTATCACCTCCGGGACTTGGGATCAGCCCCAGCATTTT.

The chain carries TRBV6-5 and TRBJ1-2; the match to TRBD1 covers 7 bases. From germline, CDR1 is MNHEY and CDR2 SVGAGI. The CDR3 length is 14 residues. The V and J ends lost 7 bases and 6 bases, in that order; junction bases with no gene match: 11. Here the CDR3 reads CASTHGGQFDGYTF. DNA for the CDR3: TGTGCCAGCACCCACGGGGGACAGTTCGATGGCTACACCTTC.

The gene calls are TRBV2 and TRBJ2-1, with a possible D match to TRBD1 (6 bases). Looked up from germline, CDR1 is SNHLY and CDR2 is FYNNEI. The CDR3 contains 17 residues. Trimming took off 5 bases at V and 0 bases at J, with 17 bases between the two ends. CDR3: CASSPRVGASSYNEQFF. In DNA, the CDR3 is TGTGCCAGCAGTCCAAGGGTGGGGGCGAGCTCCTACAATGAGCAGTTCTTC.

The V and J genes are TRBV4-2 and TRBJ2-1, with 9 bases matching TRBD2. The V gene's germline CDR1 is LGHNA and CDR2 YNFKEQ. The CDR3 has 15 residues. Trimming removed 3 bases from V and 5 bases from J; junction bases left unmatched: 5. The CDR3 is CASSHRLAEDNEQFF. The CDR3 DNA follows: TGTGCCAGCAGCCACCGACTAGCGGAAGACAATGAGCAGTTCTTC.

The genes are TRBV7-6 and TRBJ1-1; the match to TRBD1 covers 8 bases. This CDR3 comprises 16 residues. The ends lost 2 bases at V and 3 bases at J; junction bases unmatched: 8. Germline V lookup: CDR1 SGHVS, CDR2 FNYEAQ. The CDR3 protein is CASSLNRGFGYTEAFF. Written as DNA, the CDR3 is TGTGCCAGCAGCTTAAACAGGGGGTTTGGGTACACTGAAGCTTTCTTT.

The chain is built from TRBV5-6 and TRBJ1-2; 9 nucleotides agree with TRBD1. V lost 5 bases and J lost 6; bases outside the gene matches: 14. CDR3 length: 16 residues. Germline lookup yields CDR1 SGHDT and CDR2 YYEEEE. CDR3 coding DNA: TGTGCCAGCAGTTGTCTCACAGGGGGCGCAGTTAATGGCTACACCTTC. Translation gives CASSCLTGGAVNGYTF.

This clone has only one observation. The chain is built from TRBV28 and TRBJ2-3; tentatively, D is TRBD2 (6 bases). Looked up from germline, CDR1 is MDHEN and CDR2 is SYDVKM. Trimming took 6 bases from V and 6 from J, leaving 10 bases between them. The CDR3 is made up of 12 amino acids. CDR3 sequence: CASRCGADTQYF. DNA for the CDR3: TGTGCCAGCAGATGCGGGGCCGATACGCAGTATTTT.

V gene TRBV5-1 combines with J gene TRBJ2-1; 8 bases are shared with TRBD2. This CDR3 has 15 residues. Germline CDR1 reads SGHRS; CDR2 reads YFSETQ. V was pared by 3 bases and J by 7 bases, with 9 bases of the junction left unmatched. The DNA for the CDR3 is TGCGCCAGCAGCTCAAGAGCGGGAGAGGAAAATGAGCAGTTCTTC. It is translated as CASSSRAGEENEQFF.

J is TRBJ1-1 and V is TRBV13; no definite D call. This CDR3 comprises 15 residues. Germline loops: CDR1 PRHDT, CDR2 FYEKMQ (reference sequence). The germline V and J ends were trimmed by 2 bases and 1 base, with 11 bases remaining between them. CDR3 DNA sequence: TGTGCCAGCAGCTTAAGCGGTCCAGGGAACACTGAAGCTTTCTTT. Residues: CASSLSGPGNTEAFF.

This clone was counted a single time. This sequence joins TRBV12-5 and TRBJ2-3; tentatively, D is TRBD2 (6 bases). V was trimmed by 7 bases and J by 3 bases, leaving 11 bases between them. The CDR3 covers 13 residues. The germline gives CDR1 LGHNT, CDR2 FRNRAP. CDR3 sequence (DNA): TGTGCTAGTGCGCCTCGGGGGACAGATACGCAGTATTTT. Translation: CASAPRGTDTQYF.

The chain has TRBV9 and TRBJ2-1, with 13 bases that match TRBD2. V lost 5 bases, J lost 8 bases, and 7 bases stayed unmatched. CDR1 SGDLS and CDR2 YYNGEE come from the germline V gene. The CDR3 runs 15 residues. The CDR3 protein is CASSETSGRRDEQFF. In DNA form, the CDR3 reads TGTGCCAGCAGTGAGACTAGCGGGAGGAGGGATGAGCAGTTCTTC.